The 3 T cell receptor beta chains in this list originate from one sample, sequenced in a study of CD8+CD57+ T cells in acquired aplastic anemia. Investigators profiled TCR beta VDJ and CDR3 from genomic DNA template. TCRdb reprocessed the reads via MiXCR and lists one record per CDR3 protein. Of some 200,000 distinct CDR3 sequences in the sample, under 50% were seen once. Flow cytometry had shown expanded CD8+CD57+ cells in the patients chosen for sequencing. The sample was sorted CD4+, CD8+, or CD8+CD57+ T cells (not recorded which) from PBMCs. Source of these receptors: a human donor with aplastic anemia.

This chain joins TRBV12-3 or TRBV12-4 and TRBJ1-3; the D gene is possibly TRBD1 (6 bases). This CDR3 is 18 amino acids long. V lost 3 bases, J lost 0 bases, and 18 bases lay in between. CDR3 nucleotides: TGTGCCAGCAGTTTCCCAGGGGAAAGGGTCAACTCTGGAAACACCATATATTTT. This encodes CASSFPGERVNSGNTIYF.

This chain joins TRBV6-1 and TRBJ2-4, with TRBD1 identical over 7 bases. Germline CDR1 and CDR2: MNHNS and SASEGT. The CDR3 runs 16 residues. With 8 bases clipped from V and 2 bases from J, the junction kept 12 bases outside the gene matches. The CDR3 sequence: CASVSGGSVSKNIQYF. In nucleotides, the CDR3 is TGTGCCAGCGTATCAGGGGGATCTGTATCCAAAAACATTCAGTACTTC.

This chain uses TRBV28 with TRBJ1-5; TRBD1 is a possible D gene (6 bases). V lost 2 bases and J 4 bases, leaving 9 bases between the germline ends. The CDR3 has 14 residues. Germline V gene lookup returns CDR1 MDHEN and CDR2 SYDVKM. CDR3 nucleotide sequence: TGTGCCAGCAGTTTAGCCACAGGGAATCAGCCCCAGCATTTT. It encodes CASSLATGNQPQHF.